Following are 4 T cell receptor beta chains from one sample sequenced in a study of shared T cell receptors in the human thymus. Libraries were prepared by immunoSEQ multiplex PCR; TCRdb keeps only in-frame clonotypes and omits some of them. The sample consists of around 730,000 clones, over 75% of them appearing once. This sample also appeared in a second study, on human thymus T cells.

The sample consisted of thymocytes. The receptors originated from a girl under three years old with a congenital heart defect.

V and J are TRBV6-5 and TRBJ1-1, with 7 bases fitting TRBD1. V dropped 6 bases and J dropped 8; count of bases not matched to a gene: 12. This CDR3 has 14 residues. CDR1 and CDR2 (germline): MNHEY, SVGAGI. CDR3 amino acids: CASSYKTGRTEAFF. The CDR3 coding sequence is TGTGCCAGCAGCTATAAGACAGGGAGGACCGAAGCTTTCTTT.

For this clone: At one end, the junction sequence differs from germline, possibly due to a read error. V gene TRBV6-1 combines with J gene TRBJ1-5; 9 nucleotides line up with TRBD1. The germline V gene encodes CDR1 MNHNS and CDR2 SASEGT. The CDR3 is 15 amino acids. CDR3 nucleotides: TGTGCCAGCGGTGACCGGGACAGGGACAATCAGCCCCAGCATTTT. Encoded protein: CASGDRDRDNQPQHF.

This clone occurred a few times. V gene TRBV20-1 combines with J gene TRBJ1-1; D not certain. Germline loops: CDR1 DFQATT, CDR2 SNEGSKA (reference sequence). Trimming took 4 bases from V and 3 from J, leaving 6 bases between them. This CDR3 comprises 11 residues. The CDR3 DNA sequence: TGCAGTGCTAAGCTAGACACTGAAGCTTTCTTT. The encoded protein is CSAKLDTEAFF.

The J gene is TRBJ1-2, the V gene TRBV5-1; TRBD1 aligns across 7 bases. This CDR3 has 17 amino acids. The J segment lost 4 bases and the V segment lost 0 bases, leaving 12 bases of the junction unmatched. Per the germline V gene, CDR1 is SGHRS and CDR2 is YFSETQ. As DNA, the CDR3 is TGCGCCAGCAGCTTGGCAGGGGGGCCGAATGCCTTCTATGGCTACACCTTC. Encoded protein: CASSLAGGPNAFYGYTF.